This T cell receptor (beta chain) was documented in a study of blood T cell repertoires in COVID-19. Turning to the study itself: Acute-phase and convalescent COVID-19 samples originated in the United States, Italy and Spain. Sources were T cells, B-cell-depleted T cells, or PBMCs; the material itself was cDNA or gDNA.

This CDR3 region has 15 residues. The ends were cut back, 6 bases at V and 5 bases at J, with 16 bases in the middle. CDR1 is ENHRY, CDR2 SYGVKD, per germline. How the authors handled the data: The authors estimated nucleated cell counts from reference gene primer amplification. The protocol was immunoSEQ multiplex PCR, while the TCRdb copy is restricted to in-frame clones and leaves out a portion. The V and J calls and clone size come from that table; D and trimming were worked out from the DNA. The sample lists about 260,000 clones, around nine tenths seen once, with over 9% in the top ten. Those enrolled in Seattle joined during active infection and were followed longitudinally afterward.

The TCR was taken from a woman in her thirties with COVID-19, enrolled during active disease. J is TRBJ2-2 and V is TRBV10-3; D is unresolved. Sample: peripheral blood. This CDR3 is CAIRPGSIQTGELFF. DNA for the CDR3: TGTGCCATCAGGCCCGGGTCCATTCAGACCGGGGAGCTGTTTTTT.